A selection of T cell receptor beta chains follows, all from one sample in a study of T cells after yellow fever vaccination. TCRdb redid the calling of the 5' RACE reads with MiXCR, one entry per CDR3 protein. The sample carries tens of thousands of distinct CDR3 sequences, roughly 7.7% recorded once. The source material was CD8+ T cells sorted from PBMCs, sampled on the day of the yellow fever booster vaccination. These receptors originate from a man aged 30 to 45 who received the YFV17D yellow fever vaccine. The CDR3 runs from the conserved cysteine through the conserved F or W.

CDR3 protein	V gene	J gene
CASSFRYTEAFF	TRBV12-3/TRBV12-4	TRBJ1-1
CASSLTGMGNQPQHF	TRBV5-1	TRBJ1-5
CSDRGYTF	TRBV29-1	TRBJ1-2
CASSQVAGLEQFF	TRBV3-1	TRBJ2-1
CASSTPIAGQGDTQYF	TRBV19	TRBJ2-3
CASSYRGGGNEQFF	TRBV6-5	TRBJ2-1
CASSEGIAKNIQYF	TRBV2	TRBJ2-4
CASSSGGSDEQFF	TRBV6-5	TRBJ2-1
CASSPGTDEQYF	TRBV7-6	TRBJ2-7
CASSLGNPGQGWLNTEAFF	TRBV5-4	TRBJ1-1
CASSYSTTASSTDTQYF	TRBV6-5	TRBJ2-3
CASSYLAGGEFEQFF	TRBV6-5	TRBJ2-1
CSPSGSGTYNEQFF	TRBV29-1	TRBJ2-1
CAWFPGQSYNEQFF	TRBV30	TRBJ2-1
CASSQESILGIPVF	TRBV4-3	TRBJ1-2
CASQGRETPYEQYF	TRBV2	TRBJ2-7
CSAPVPGRVGNQPQHF	TRBV20-1	TRBJ1-5
CASSKGLTGAPISNQPQHF	TRBV21-1	TRBJ1-5
CASSPKDRGGYEQYF	TRBV18	TRBJ2-7
CASSQEGQGPAYNEQFF	TRBV4-3	TRBJ2-1
CASSYSNNNEQFF	TRBV6-5	TRBJ2-1
CASSEEANEQFF	TRBV10-2	TRBJ2-1
CSANSAYNEQFF	TRBV20-1	TRBJ2-1
CASSVADSGSREQFF	TRBV9	TRBJ2-1
CSADTSGDSSYEQYF	TRBV20-1	TRBJ2-7
CASSPVAPLADTDTQYF	TRBV4-2	TRBJ2-3
CSVEPSGVNTGELFF	TRBV29-1	TRBJ2-2
CASSLGTGGFTGELFF	TRBV11-2	TRBJ2-2
CASSQATYEQYF	TRBV14	TRBJ2-7
CATSPGWGQMAQYF	TRBV15	TRBJ2-3
CASSVAASEGIYEQYF	TRBV9	TRBJ2-7
CASSMLAGGTYEQYF	TRBV19	TRBJ2-7
CAWSTGEQYF	TRBV30	TRBJ2-7
CSASSTGKINTEAFF	TRBV20-1	TRBJ1-1
CAISVLAGAGNEQFF	TRBV10-3	TRBJ2-1
CASARGYEQYF	TRBV6-6	TRBJ2-7
CASSQAWLSSYEQYF	TRBV4-1	TRBJ2-7
CVSRGHSIAEADTQYF	TRBV7-8	TRBJ2-3
CATSPLQETQYF	TRBV11-2	TRBJ2-5
CAWGPRSGSSEQYF	TRBV5-4	TRBJ2-7
CASRSGSANTEAFF	TRBV2	TRBJ1-1
CASSLHPLVHNEQYF	TRBV21-1	TRBJ2-7
CASSQERQGLNYEQYF	TRBV4-3	TRBJ2-7
CASSQVGRVEQYF	TRBV14	TRBJ2-7
CAVGGAVYNEQFF	TRBV6-1	TRBJ2-1